Presented here are 20 T cell receptor beta chains from one specimen sequenced in a study of shared clonotypes between healthy human individuals (dated by TCRdb to 2018 to 2021). Receptors were amplified or captured by the immunoSEQ multiplex PCR assay. TCRdb carries this immuneACCESS record with in-frame sequences only. Its versions omit some clonotypes, under half of them owing to an unresolved V gene in the studies checked, with the rest unexplained. The sample table lists about 2.5 million clones, 92% of them with a count of one. Together, the top ten hold 0.37% of the sample. Sequencing was performed on naive CD4+ T cells from PBMCs. This sample's cell subset or site label indicates: CD45RA+ positively selected. These receptors were collected from a man aged 18 to 30 in good health. Some clones in this sample may be carry-over from other donors' samples.

A few counts support this clone. This sequence joins TRBV29-1 and TRBJ1-1; D possibly corresponds to TRBD1 (6 bases). The germline V gene encodes CDR1 SQVTM and CDR2 ANQGSEA. The CDR3 is 13 residues long. V was pared by 4 bases and J by 1 base, with 10 bases between. DNA for the CDR3: TGCAGCGTTGCACAGGGCAGGAACACTGAAGCTTTCTTT. Its protein is CSVAQGRNTEAFF.

The CDR3 sequence: CASSQGQGDGEQYF. The DNA for the CDR3 is TGCGCCAGCAGCCAAGGACAGGGGGATGGCGAGCAGTACTTC. The V and J genes are TRBV5-1 and TRBJ2-7, with 10 nucleotides matching TRBD1. The V segment lost 4 bases and the J segment 6 bases; nucleotides outside the gene matches: 7. The CDR3 has 14 residues. Germline V gives CDR1 SGHRS, CDR2 YFSETQ.

This sequence joins TRBV11-3 and TRBJ2-5, with TRBD1 matching 7 bases. V lost 5 bases and J lost 5; bases outside the gene matches: 8. CDR3 size: 14 residues. Per the germline V gene, CDR1 is SGHNT and CDR2 is YENEEA. CDR3 nucleotides: TGTGCCAGCAGCACAAAGGGGGCGCGGGAGACCCAGTACTTC. Translation gives CASSTKGARETQYF. The full variable domain, its missing parts supplied by reference TRBV11-3 and TRBJ2-5, is EAGVVQSPRYKIIEKKQPVAFWCNPISGHNTLYWYLQNLGQGPELLIRYENEEAVDDSQLPKDRFSAERLKGVDSTLKIQPAELGDSAVYLCASSTKGARETQYFGPGTRLLVL.

The chain joins TRBV4-2 to TRBJ1-4, with D unclear. There are 13 residues in the CDR3. Deletions cut 2 bases from V and 9 bases from J, with 10 bases between. Germline CDR1 reads LGHNA; CDR2 reads YNFKEQ. CDR3 coding DNA: TGTGCCAGCAGCCAAATGGGAGCTAAAAAACTGTTTTTT. It encodes CASSQMGAKKLFF.

V is TRBV5-1 and J is TRBJ1-2, with TRBD1 matching over 8 bases. After removal of 4 bases from V and 5 bases from J, the junction contained 10 bases not matched to a gene. Germline CDR1 reads SGHRS; CDR2 reads YFSETQ. The CDR3 sequence is 15 residues long. In DNA form, the CDR3 reads TGCGCCAGCAGCACCGGACAGGGCTCGGGGTATGGCTACACCTTC. Translation gives CASSTGQGSGYGYTF.

This clone was detected once. This chain connects TRBV6-5 to TRBJ1-1; the D is unclear. The CDR3 consists of 15 residues. V was cut by 0 bases and J by 5 bases, with 13 bases left in between. Germline V gene data show CDR1 as MNHEY and CDR2 as SVGAGI. The CDR3 DNA follows: TGTGCCAGCAGTTACTCGAATATACTCCTAACTGAAGCTTTCTTT. Translating it yields CASSYSNILLTEAFF.

This clone was counted between two and nine times. Other DNA sequences within the sample encode an identical CDR3. This rearrangement joins TRBV10-3 to TRBJ1-1, with TRBD1 identical over 7 bases. There are 14 residues in the CDR3. J lost 3 bases, V lost 4 bases, and 5 bases had no gene match. The germline gives CDR1 ENHRY, CDR2 SYGVKD. The CDR3 nucleotides are TGTGCCATCAGTGTGAGGCAGGGGGACACTGAAGCTTTCTTT. This translates into CAISVRQGDTEAFF.

V is TRBV29-1 and J is TRBJ2-6; D uncertain. The CDR3 consists of 13 residues. Looked up from germline, CDR1 is SQVTM and CDR2 is ANQGSEA. V dropped 4 bases and J dropped 3 bases, with 7 bases sitting between them. The CDR3 region is CSVVTGGANVLTF. The DNA of the CDR3 is TGCAGCGTTGTGACTGGTGGGGCCAACGTCCTGACTTTC.

The V call is TRBV28, the J call TRBJ2-7, with 8 bases fitting TRBD1. The CDR3 is 14 amino acids. The J segment lost 6 bases and the V segment lost 4 bases, leaving 8 bases of the junction unmatched. The germline CDR1 and CDR2 sequences are MDHEN and SYDVKM. CDR3 loop: CASSSGQAIREQYF. CDR3 DNA sequence: TGTGCCAGCAGTTCGGGACAGGCGATCCGCGAGCAGTACTTC.

The rearrangement links TRBV6-6 to TRBJ2-5; 10 bases map to TRBD2. Germline lookup yields CDR1 MNHNY and CDR2 SVGAGI (reference sequence). V was pared by 6 bases and J by 5 bases, with 9 bases of the junction left unmatched. The CDR3 spans 15 residues. CDR3 sequence: CASRTRTSGAETQYF. The CDR3 nucleotides read TGTGCCAGCAGGACCAGGACTAGCGGAGCGGAGACCCAGTACTTC.

This chain joins TRBV2 and TRBJ1-3; D might be TRBD1 (5 bases). Germline V lookup: CDR1 SNHLY, CDR2 FYNNEI. V was clipped by 4 bases and J by 2 bases, with 12 bases between them. This CDR3 has 15 residues. The chain's CDR3 is CASSVRGGTGNTIYF. In DNA, the CDR3 is TGTGCCAGCAGTGTGAGGGGAGGAACTGGAAACACCATATATTTT.

The chain carries TRBV28 and TRBJ2-1; D gene unclear. The CDR3 spans 15 residues. The V end lost 5 bases, the J end lost 4 bases, and 15 bases lay between the germline ends. Germline V CDR1 and CDR2: MDHEN, SYDVKM. The CDR3 loop reads CASSRPRIQYNEQFF. CDR3 nucleotide sequence: TGTGCCAGCAGTCGCCCTAGGATCCAGTACAATGAGCAGTTCTTC.

The J gene is TRBJ1-1, the V gene TRBV6-6; D unresolved. This CDR3 is built from 13 residues. Looked up from germline, CDR1 is MNHNY and CDR2 is SVGAGI (reference sequence). V gave up 5 bases and J gave up 5 bases, with 12 bases separating them. In DNA form, the CDR3 reads TGTGCCAGCAGTGACCGGGGTTTGACTGAAGCTTTCTTT. This gives the protein CASSDRGLTEAFF.

This chain joins TRBV7-8 and TRBJ2-2; unclear D gene. Germline CDR1 is SGHVS and CDR2 is FQNEAQ. CDR3 size: 17 residues. Trimming took off 7 bases at V and 0 bases at J, with 18 bases between the two ends. CDR3: CASTNKTWSPNTGELFF. CDR3 bases: TGTGCCAGCACCAACAAAACGTGGTCCCCGAACACCGGGGAGCTGTTTTTT.

This chain connects TRBV5-1 to TRBJ2-1; 14 nucleotides match TRBD2. The CDR3 length is 17 residues. The V segment lost 3 bases and the J segment 4 bases; nucleotides outside the gene matches: 6. Germline V gene lookup returns CDR1 SGHRS and CDR2 YFSETQ. The CDR3 is CASSSGLAGAVYNEQFF. The CDR3 DNA sequence: TGCGCCAGCAGCTCGGGACTAGCGGGAGCAGTGTACAATGAGCAGTTCTTC. The full variable domain, its missing parts supplied by reference TRBV5-1 and TRBJ2-1, is KAGVTQTPRYLIKTRGQQVTLSCSPISGHRSVSWYQQTPGQGLQFLFEYFSETQRNKGNFPGRFSGRQFSNSRSEMNVSTLELGDSALYLCASSSGLAGAVYNEQFFGPGTRLTVL.

The chain recombines TRBV27 with TRBJ2-3; D might be TRBD2 (5 bases). CDR3 length equals 12 residues. V dropped 3 bases and J dropped 8 bases, with 9 bases sitting between them. The germline V gene encodes CDR1 MNHEY and CDR2 SMNVEV (reference sequence). The CDR3 DNA follows: TGTGCCAGCAGTTTCACCGAGGGTACGCAGTATTTT. Encoded protein: CASSFTEGTQYF.

The genes are TRBV5-1 and TRBJ2-7, with D unclear. This CDR3 has 14 residues. V was cut by 0 bases and J by 0 bases, with 7 bases left in between. The germline CDR1 and CDR2 sequences are SGHRS and YFSETQ. The CDR3 DNA is TGCGCCAGCAGCTTGGTGATTAGCTCCTACGAGCAGTACTTC. Its protein product is CASSLVISSYEQYF.

The chain uses TRBV6-1 and TRBJ1-2; 10 nucleotides agree with TRBD1. The CDR3 consists of 14 residues. Germline trimming cut 6 bases from V and 8 bases from J; bases unmatched to any gene: 9. Germline lookup yields CDR1 MNHNS and CDR2 SASEGT. The CDR3: CASSAGTGELGYTF. The CDR3 nucleotides are TGTGCCAGCAGCGCCGGGACAGGGGAATTAGGCTACACCTTC.

The genes are TRBV29-1 and TRBJ2-3; TRBD2 matches at 12 bases. V shed 4 bases and J 0 bases; nucleotides not matched to a gene: 2. The CDR3 has 15 residues. Germline V gives CDR1 SQVTM, CDR2 ANQGSEA. The CDR3 DNA reads TGCAGCGTTGGGGGGACTAGCGGGAGCACAGATACGCAGTATTTT. This gives the protein CSVGGTSGSTDTQYF.

The chain is built from TRBV27 and TRBJ1-6, with 9 nucleotides matching TRBD1. Unmatched junction bases numbered 11, after V lost 1 base and J lost 10 bases. The germline CDR1 and CDR2 sequences are MNHEY and SMNVEV (reference sequence). This CDR3 contains 17 residues. The CDR3 sequence: CASSLLGTGKWRSPLHF. CDR3 nucleotides: TGTGCCAGCAGTTTATTGGGGACAGGGAAATGGCGCTCACCCCTCCACTTT.